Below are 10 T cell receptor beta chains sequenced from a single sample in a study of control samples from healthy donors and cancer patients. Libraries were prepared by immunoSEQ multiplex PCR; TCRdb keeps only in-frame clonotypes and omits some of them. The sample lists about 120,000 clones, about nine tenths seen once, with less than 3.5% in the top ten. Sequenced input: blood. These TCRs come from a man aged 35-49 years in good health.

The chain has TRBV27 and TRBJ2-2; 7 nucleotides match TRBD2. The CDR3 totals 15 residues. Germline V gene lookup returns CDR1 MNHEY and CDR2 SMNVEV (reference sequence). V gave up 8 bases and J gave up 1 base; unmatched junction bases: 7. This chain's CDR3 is CASQAGGVNTGELFF. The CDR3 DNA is TGTGCCAGCCAAGCTGGGGGGGTGAACACCGGGGAGCTGTTTTTT.

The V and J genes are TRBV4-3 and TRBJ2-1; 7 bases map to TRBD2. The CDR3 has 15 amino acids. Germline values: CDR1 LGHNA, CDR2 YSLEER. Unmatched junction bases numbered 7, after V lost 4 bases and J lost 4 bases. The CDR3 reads CASSPAPGRYNEQFF. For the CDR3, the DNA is TGCGCCAGCAGCCCCGCTCCCGGGAGGTACAATGAGCAGTTCTTC.

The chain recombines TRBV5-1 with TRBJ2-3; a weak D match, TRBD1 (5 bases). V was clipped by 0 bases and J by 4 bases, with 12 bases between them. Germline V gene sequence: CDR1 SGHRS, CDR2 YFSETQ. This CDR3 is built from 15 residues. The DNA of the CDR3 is TGCGCCAGCAGCTTGGAGGGGAATCCGGCAGATACGCAGTATTTT. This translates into CASSLEGNPADTQYF. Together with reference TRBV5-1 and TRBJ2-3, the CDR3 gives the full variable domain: KAGVTQTPRYLIKTRGQQVTLSCSPISGHRSVSWYQQTPGQGLQFLFEYFSETQRNKGNFPGRFSGRQFSNSRSEMNVSTLELGDSALYLCASSLEGNPADTQYFGPGTRLTVL.

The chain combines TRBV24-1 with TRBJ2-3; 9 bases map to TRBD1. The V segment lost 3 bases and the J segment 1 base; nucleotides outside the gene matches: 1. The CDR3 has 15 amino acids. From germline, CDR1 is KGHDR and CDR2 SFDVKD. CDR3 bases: TGTGCCACCAGTGATCACAGGGGGCGCACAGATACGCAGTATTTT. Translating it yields CATSDHRGRTDTQYF.

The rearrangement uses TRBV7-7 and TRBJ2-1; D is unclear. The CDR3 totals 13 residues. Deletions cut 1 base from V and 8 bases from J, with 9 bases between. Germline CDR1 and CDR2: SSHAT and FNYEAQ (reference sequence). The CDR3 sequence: CASSLGRLHEQFF. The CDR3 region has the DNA TGTGCCAGCAGCTTAGGTCGGCTGCATGAGCAGTTCTTC.

The CDR3 here is CASSLSARTANTGELFF. For the CDR3, the DNA is TGCGCCAGCAGCTTGTCTGCACGGACGGCGAACACCGGGGAGCTGTTTTTT. V and J are TRBV5-1 and TRBJ2-2; D gene ambiguous. In germline, CDR1 is SGHRS, CDR2 YFSETQ. With 1 base removed from V and 0 bases from J, the gap between germline ends came to 13 bases. This CDR3 spans 17 amino acids.

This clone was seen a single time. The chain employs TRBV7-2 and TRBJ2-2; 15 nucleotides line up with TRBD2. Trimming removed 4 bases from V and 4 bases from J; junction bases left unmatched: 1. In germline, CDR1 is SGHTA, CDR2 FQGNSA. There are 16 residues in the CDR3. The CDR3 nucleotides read TGTGCCAGCAGCTGGACTAGCGGGGGGGGCACCGGGGAGCTGTTTTTT. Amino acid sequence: CASSWTSGGGTGELFF.

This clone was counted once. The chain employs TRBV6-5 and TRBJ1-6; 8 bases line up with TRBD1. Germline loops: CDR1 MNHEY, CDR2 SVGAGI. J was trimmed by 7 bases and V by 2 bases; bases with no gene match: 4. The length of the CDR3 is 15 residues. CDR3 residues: CASSYTTGDNSPLHF. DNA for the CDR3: TGTGCCAGCAGTTACACGACAGGGGACAATTCACCCCTCCACTTT.

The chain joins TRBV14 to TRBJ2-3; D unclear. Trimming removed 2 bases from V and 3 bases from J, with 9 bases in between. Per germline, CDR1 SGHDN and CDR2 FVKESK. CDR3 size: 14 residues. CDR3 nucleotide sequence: TGTGCCAGCAGCCAATCACGCGGAACAGATACGCAGTATTTT. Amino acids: CASSQSRGTDTQYF.

CDR3 in DNA: TGCAGCGTTGAGATGCCGACAGGGCACTATGGCTACACCTTC. This sequence encodes CSVEMPTGHYGYTF. The chain employs TRBV29-1 and TRBJ1-2; 7 bases fit TRBD1. Looked up from germline, CDR1 is SQVTM and CDR2 is ANQGSEA. V lost 3 bases and J lost 3; bases outside the gene matches: 7. The CDR3 spans 14 residues.